The rows below give T cell receptor beta chains drawn from one sample of a study of T cell clones after liver transplantation. Produced via immunoSEQ multiplex PCR; TCRdb's table is partial and in-frame only. The table lists 75,000 to 85,000 clones, 70% to 90% of them singletons, with roughly 2.8% in the top ten. The starting material was CD4+ T cells from blood, obtained at the 22-month timepoint. The receptors were sampled from a human patient who received a liver transplant. Some T cells may possibly be graft donor cells. The CDR3 runs from the conserved cysteine through the conserved F or W. The D gene is left open where the match is weak.

>.|TRBV7-2|TRBJ1-2
CASSLAAGSSYGYTF
>.|TRBV19|TRBJ1-2
CASSISGEANYGYTF
>.|TRBV2|TRBJ2-1
CASSPINEQFF
>.|TRBV12-5|TRBJ2-3
CASGAGGPTDTQYF
>TRBD2|TRBV10-3|TRBJ2-7
CAISQWGGAYEQYF
>.|TRBV5-4|TRBJ1-5
CASSRDPTRSNQPQHF
>TRBD1|TRBV6-5|TRBJ1-2
CASRTPGQGYGYTF
>TRBD1|TRBV6-5|TRBJ1-6
CASSPRDRASPLHF
>TRBD1|TRBV15|TRBJ1-1
CATSRDVRDRKAFF
>.|TRBV6-5|TRBJ2-5
CASSLDYQETQYF
>.|TRBV28|TRBJ2-5
CASSPQGGRVETQYF
>.|TRBV5-1|TRBJ2-7
CASSLLGQFDFRYF
>.|TRBV7-2|TRBJ2-5
CASSLIWGQETQYF
>.|TRBV19|TRBJ2-7
CASSISAARRYEQYF
>.|TRBV20-1|TRBJ2-7
CSAPDQGEQYF
>.|TRBV7-2|TRBJ2-5
CASSQNGPIQETQYF
>.|TRBV2|TRBJ1-4
CASCRSHAGNEKLFF
>TRBD1|TRBV7-2|TRBJ2-5
CASSQTGPQETQYF
>TRBD1|TRBV28|TRBJ1-1
CASSQQGAGDTEAFF
>.|TRBV19|TRBJ1-5
CASSIGLSYNQPQHF
>.|TRBV18|TRBJ2-5
CASSPRGRGGETQYF
>TRBD1|TRBV7-2|TRBJ1-6
CASSMDRGFSSPLHF
>.|TRBV7-9|TRBJ1-5
CASSFGSHQPQHF
>.|TRBV10-2|TRBJ1-1
CASNLSPNTEAFF
>.|TRBV9|TRBJ2-5
CASSVNVEETQYF
>TRBD2|TRBV10-3|TRBJ2-3
CAISLSGAHTDTQYF
>TRBD1|TRBV7-2|TRBJ2-1
CASSSRRTGVYNEQFF
>TRBD1|TRBV7-6|TRBJ1-2
CASSAGTGSHYTF
>.|TRBV7-2|TRBJ1-5
CASSSRAGSQPQHF
>TRBD2|TRBV5-1|TRBJ2-5
CASSLGLAGAGETQYF
>.|TRBV9|TRBJ2-7
CASSVEPGSYEQYF
>TRBD2|TRBV28|TRBJ2-1
CASKSGTSNEQFF
>.|TRBV6-4|TRBJ2-2
CASRGTRNTGELFF
>.|TRBV4-1|TRBJ1-2
CASSQGRGWGLHPF
>TRBD1|TRBV28|TRBJ1-3
CASSSSGQGGNTIYF
>.|TRBV14|TRBJ1-3
CASSRPGTGGNTIYF
>TRBD1|TRBV18|TRBJ2-3
CASSSNIRTGQDTQYF
>.|TRBV11-2|TRBJ2-1
CASSLGRQNNEQFF
>TRBD2|TRBV4-2|TRBJ2-1
CASSQDLVAGGGTSGIYNEQFF
>.|TRBV2|TRBJ1-1
CASLRGSTEAFF
>.|TRBV5-6|TRBJ2-2
CASSLLRLSLTGELFF
>.|TRBV9|TRBJ1-3
CASSSRDTLNTIYF
>TRBD2|TRBV28|TRBJ2-1
CASSSTSGRAEVYILF
>TRBD2|TRBV19|TRBJ2-5
CASSIVEAGGPETQYF
>.|TRBV7-8|TRBJ2-7
CASSLDSGSSSYEQYF
>.|TRBV30|TRBJ1-5
CAWSVRELQPQHF
>.|TRBV6-1|TRBJ1-2
CASSNSGYGYTF
>TRBD2|TRBV7-2|TRBJ2-1
CASSLPRTSADEQFF
>.|TRBV5-6|TRBJ1-3
CASSFNRLSGNTIYF
>.|TRBV19|TRBJ1-1
CASSIRGTEAFF
>.|TRBV5-1|TRBJ2-7
CASREDTSYYEQYF
>TRBD2|TRBV2|TRBJ2-5
CASSEGLGGLETQYF
>TRBD1|TRBV5-4|TRBJ2-7
CASSLVGTGSEQYF
>.|TRBV7-3|TRBJ2-3
CASSEGPESSTDTQYF